Below are 23 T cell receptor beta chains sequenced from a single sample in a study of prognosis after radiotherapy for stage I lung cancer. Genomic DNA provided the template from which TCR beta CDR3 was amplified by two-round multiplex PCR. Round-one PCR had primers specific to each TRBV and TRBJ gene. TCRdb called the multiplex PCR reads again in MiXCR, with one record for every CDR3 protein. Of about 24,000 distinct CDR3 sequences detected, roughly two fifths appear once; the ten largest clones hold roughly 21%. Source: PBMCs, taken before or after stereotactic body radiation therapy (not recorded which). The source is a donor over 45 with non-small cell lung cancer.

This clonotype was found a few times. A much larger clone sits a single nucleotide away, making a read error possible. The V call is TRBV2, the J call TRBJ1-1; the match to TRBD1 covers 9 bases. The V gene's germline CDR1 is SNHLY and CDR2 FYNNEI. The ends lost 2 bases at V and 4 bases at J; junction bases unmatched: 8. The CDR3 totals 16 residues. DNA for the CDR3: TGTGCCAGCAGTGAAAGTACAGGGGGCGCGGGCACTGAAGCTTTCTTT. Translated: CASSESTGGAGTEAFF.

Note on this clonotype: At one end, the junction sequence differs from germline, possibly due to a read error. V usage is TRBV28 and J usage is TRBJ1-5; D is unresolved. Looked up from germline, CDR1 is MDHEN and CDR2 is SYDVKM. This CDR3 region has 15 residues. In DNA form, the CDR3 reads TGTGCCAGCAGTTTTGCAGGTTTGGGCAATCGGCCCCAGCATTTT. Amino acids: CASSFAGLGNRPQHF.

This clonotype was seen only a few times. This sequence joins TRBV19 and TRBJ1-1; D unclear. Germline V gives CDR1 LNHDA, CDR2 SQIVND (reference sequence). This CDR3 is 13 amino acids long. V lost 6 bases, J lost 0 bases, and 8 bases lay in between. DNA of the CDR3: TGTGCCAGTAGGCCTAATATGAACACTGAAGCTTTCTTT. Its translation: CASRPNMNTEAFF.

This clonotype appeared many times. An end of the junction does not agree with germline; a read error may underlie this. As DNA, the CDR3 is TGTGCCGGCAGCCAAGCTTTTTCGACTAGCGGGAGTGTCGATGAGCAGTTCTTC. Translating it yields CAGSQAFSTSGSVDEQFF. V is TRBV3-1 and J is TRBJ2-1, with 12 bases that match TRBD2. The germline V gene has CDR1 LGHDT and CDR2 YNNKEL (reference sequence). CDR3 length: 18 amino acids.

A note on this clonotype: A much larger clone is a single base away; this may be a read error. The chain carries TRBV7-3 and TRBJ2-1; D remains ambiguous. This CDR3 spans 13 amino acids. Germline CDR1 and CDR2: SGHTA and FQGTGA. CDR3 residues: CASSSPGCNEQSF. In DNA, the CDR3 is TGTGCCAGCAGCTCCCCAGGATGCAATGAGCAGTCCTTC.

This chain connects TRBV18 to TRBJ2-5; D is possibly TRBD2 (5 bases). From germline, CDR1 is KGHSH and CDR2 LQKENI. The germline V and J ends were trimmed by 3 bases and 7 bases, with 12 bases remaining between them. This CDR3 region has 13 residues. CDR3 residues: CASSPLGEGTQYF. In DNA, the CDR3 is TGTGCCAGCTCACCGCTCGGGGAAGGGACCCAGTACTTC. The full variable domain, completed using reference TRBV18 and TRBJ2-5, is NAGVMQNPRHLVRRRGQEARLRCSPMKGHSHVYWYRQLPEEGLKFMVYLQKENIIDESGMPKERFSAEFPKEGPSILRIQQVVRGDSAAYFCASSPLGEGTQYFGPGTRLLVL.

This clonotype has at least ten counts. The chain couples TRBV3-1 to TRBJ2-5; D is tentatively TRBD1 or TRBD2 (5 bases each). Trimming removed 1 base from V and 9 bases from J, with 9 bases in between. The CDR3 consists of 12 residues. Per germline, CDR1 LGHDT and CDR2 YNNKEL (reference sequence). The CDR3 reads CASSQAGGAQYF. CDR3 bases: TGTGCCAGCAGCCAAGCTGGGGGTGCCCAGTACTTC.

The V gene is TRBV30, the J gene TRBJ2-5; D is uncertain. Trimming cost V 2 bases and J 5 bases, with 6 bases left between them. CDR3 size: 11 residues. CDR1 and CDR2 from the germline V gene are GTSNPN and SVGIG (reference sequence). The CDR3 region is CAWSPSETQYF. CDR3 bases: TGTGCCTGGAGTCCGAGCGAGACCCAGTACTTC. Full variable domain (outside the CDR3, taken from reference TRBV30 and TRBJ2-5): SQTIHQWPATLVQPVGSPLSLECTVEGTSNPNLYWYRQAAGRGLQLLFYSVGIGQISSEVPQNLSASRPQDRQFILSSKKLLLSDSGFYLCAWSPSETQYFGPGTRLLVL.

The V and J genes are TRBV2 and TRBJ2-7, with 7 bases aligning to TRBD2. CDR3 size: 13 residues. The V and J ends lost 6 bases and 5 bases, in that order; junction bases with no gene match: 7. Germline V CDR1 and CDR2: SNHLY, FYNNEI. CDR3 in DNA: TGTGCCAGCAGCCACGGGGAGGGGAACGAGCAGTACTTC. Its protein product is CASSHGEGNEQYF.

As regards this clonotype: Being one base from a much bigger clone, this may be a read error. The CDR3 protein is CAISPGQGSVYTF. In DNA, the CDR3 is TGTGCCATCAGTCCCGGACAGGGCTCAGTCTACACCTTC. This chain connects TRBV10-3 to TRBJ1-2, with 8 bases aligning to TRBD1. V dropped 5 bases and J dropped 10; count of bases not matched to a gene: 9. Germline V CDR1 and CDR2: ENHRY, SYGVKD. The CDR3 has 13 amino acids.

Sample share makes this clonotype medium-sized. The rearrangement joins TRBV20-1 to TRBJ1-5; 7 nucleotides align to TRBD1. The CDR3 spans 15 residues. V dropped 1 base and J dropped 4; count of bases not matched to a gene: 7. In germline, CDR1 is DFQATT, CDR2 SNEGSKA (reference sequence). This CDR3 is CSARASGTANQPQHF. The CDR3 region has the DNA TGCAGTGCTAGAGCCAGCGGGACAGCGAATCAGCCCCAGCATTTT.

This clonotype was found many times. This chain uses TRBV27 with TRBJ1-4, with a tentative D call TRBD1 (6 bases). The germline V gene has CDR1 MNHEY and CDR2 SMNVEV (reference sequence). This CDR3 has 15 residues. V dropped 5 bases and J dropped 8 bases, with 18 bases sitting between them. CDR3 nucleotide sequence: TGTGCCAGCAGTCGGAGATGGGGGGGCGAGGAAAAACTGTTTTTT. Translation gives CASSRRWGGEEKLFF.

Worth noting for this clonotype: The CDR3 end shows no conserved phenylalanine or tryptophan, and so a read error is likely. The limits of the CDR3 on the DNA are not certain, so only TCRdb's listed CDR3 is given. The rearrangement links TRBV6-1 to TRBJ2-7. Germline assignment: CDR1 MNHNS and CDR2 SASEGT. The CDR3 is 11 amino acids long, termini counted. The CDR3 reads CASSPGKTMYL.

This chain joins TRBV27 and TRBJ1-6, with D perhaps TRBD1 (6 bases). This CDR3 contains 15 residues. V was pared by 0 bases and J by 9 bases, with 12 bases between. Germline CDR1 reads MNHEY; CDR2 reads SMNVEV (reference sequence). CDR3 residues: CASSLSSGAGSPLHF. CDR3 nucleotide sequence: TGTGCCAGCAGTTTATCGTCAGGGGCAGGTTCACCCCTCCACTTT.

The sample holds many counts of this clonotype. The DNA of the CDR3 is TGTGCTAGACGGGGACCGGGGGGCGAGCAGTACTTC. Translated, it gives CARRGPGGEQYF. The chain carries TRBV9 and TRBJ2-7, with TRBD2 identical over 7 bases. This CDR3 spans 12 amino acids. Germline V gene lookup returns CDR1 SGDLS and CDR2 YYNGEE.

This clonotype is medium-sized in the sample. V gene TRBV20-1 combines with J gene TRBJ1-6; D gene uncertain. This CDR3 has 13 amino acids. Germline V CDR1 and CDR2: DFQATT, SNEGSKA (reference sequence). Trimming left V 3 bases short and J 4 bases short, with 7 bases between. The CDR3 is CSASQEYNSPLHF. As DNA, the CDR3 is TGCAGTGCTAGTCAAGAGTATAATTCACCCCTCCACTTT.

In this sample, this clonotype turned up many times. The chain joins TRBV29-1 to TRBJ2-3, with a possible D match to TRBD2 (6 bases). The CDR3 length is 13 residues. Looked up from germline, CDR1 is SQVTM and CDR2 is ANQGSEA. The germline V and J ends were trimmed by 7 bases and 0 bases, with 11 bases remaining between them. Here the CDR3 DNA reads TGCAGCGCCGCCGGAGGGAGCACAGATACGCAGTATTTT. Encoded protein: CSAAGGSTDTQYF.

Comments on this clonotype: This probably arose from a read error, given a far larger clone one base away. This chain links TRBV12-3 or TRBV12-4 with TRBJ2-1; the match to TRBD2 covers 7 bases. Trimming removed 7 bases from V and 1 base from J; junction bases left unmatched: 7. The CDR3 has 15 residues. The CDR3 bases are TGTGCCAGCACCGCGGGAGAGCGATCCTACAATGAGCAGTTCTTC. Its protein product is CASTAGERSYNEQFF.

This clonotype was detected ten times or more. V is TRBV2 and J is TRBJ2-3; the match to TRBD2 covers 10 bases. This CDR3 is 15 amino acids long. V gave up 4 bases and J gave up 7 bases; unmatched junction bases: 8. Germline V gives CDR1 SNHLY, CDR2 FYNNEI. The CDR3 sequence is CASSVTSGIRNTQYF. The CDR3 coding sequence is TGTGCCAGCAGTGTTACTAGCGGGATACGGAATACGCAGTATTTT.

As concerns this clonotype: The germline gene is not matched at one end of the junction; a read error may be the cause. V is TRBV11-2 and J is TRBJ2-7; tentatively, D is TRBD1 (6 bases). The CDR3 sequence is 14 residues long. The germline V gene has CDR1 SGHAT and CDR2 FQNNGV. Here the CDR3 reads CASSSIMGHVEHYF. CDR3 sequence (DNA): TGTGCCAGCAGCTCGATCATGGGACATGTCGAGCATTACTTC.

This clonotype was counted a single time. CDR3 sequence reads: CAILGVTYEQYF. The CDR3 DNA follows: TGTGCCATCCTCGGGGTTACCTACGAGCAGTACTTC. This chain joins TRBV6-1 and TRBJ2-7; tentatively, D is TRBD2 (5 bases). The CDR3 consists of 12 residues. The ends were cut back, 10 bases at V and 2 bases at J, with 12 bases in the middle. Germline V gives CDR1 MNHNS, CDR2 SASEGT.

This clonotype was counted ten times or more. J is TRBJ2-3 and V is TRBV5-1; 9 nucleotides align to TRBD2. V shed 1 base, J shed 4 bases, and the junction held 4 bases outside the gene matches. Germline values: CDR1 SGHRS, CDR2 YFSETQ. This CDR3 region has 15 residues. The CDR3 nucleotides are TGCGCCAGCAGCTTGATCTTAGCGGGAGCAGATACGCAGTATTTT. Its protein is CASSLILAGADTQYF.

Worth noting for this clonotype: This is likely an artifact of a read error, given a far larger clone one base away. The rearrangement links TRBV7-9 to TRBJ2-7; D call uncertain. Deletions cut 2 bases from V and 0 bases from J, with 8 bases between. Germline V gene lookup returns CDR1 SEHNR and CDR2 FQNEAQ (reference sequence). The CDR3 covers 14 residues. CDR3 loop: CASSLMCTSYEQYF. As DNA, the CDR3 is TGTGCCAGCAGCTTAATGTGCACCTCCTACGAGCAGTACTTC.